These T cell receptor beta chains were read from a single sample in a study of shared clonotypes between healthy human individuals. Assay: immunoSEQ multiplex PCR; the TCRdb copy retains only in-frame clones and omits some. The sample includes some 2,500,000 clones, under 95% of them seen just once. Sequencing was done on a sample of naive CD4+ T cells from PBMCs. These receptors were taken from a man between 18 and 29 years old in good health. Some clones in this sample may be carry-over from other donors' samples. Each CDR3 is given without its conserved first and last residue.

j_call | v_call | cdr3_aa
TRBJ2-1 | TRBV7-3 | ASSLEAGPSYNEQF
TRBJ1-3 | TRBV7-9 | ASSPRGDVYTGNTIY
TRBJ2-2 | TRBV6-5 | ASRAGTNTGELF
TRBJ1-2 | TRBV27 | ASSLPGGYGYT
TRBJ2-7 | TRBV29-1 | SVEAPGLAGYEQY
TRBJ1-1 | TRBV7-2 | ASSLLGGMNTEAF
TRBJ1-1 | TRBV6-5 | ASSYRGVTEAF
TRBJ2-7 | TRBV11-3 | ASSWGQNVKQY
TRBJ2-2 | TRBV5-6 | ASRRRGAATTGELF
TRBJ2-3 | TRBV9 | ASSTDRSTDTQY
TRBJ1-1 | TRBV5-1 | ASSSQGPYVSTEAF
TRBJ2-3 | TRBV5-1 | ASSIRTGSSTDTQY
TRBJ1-2 | TRBV10-3 | AISGQGLSGYT
TRBJ2-3 | TRBV5-1 | ASSLAFSTDTQY
TRBJ2-2 | TRBV2 | ASSAEQNTGELF
TRBJ2-2 | TRBV7-3 | ASSPGQTYTGELF
TRBJ1-1 | TRBV5-1 | ASSFTLNTEAF
TRBJ2-2 | TRBV25-1 | ASSEQGNTGELF
TRBJ1-3 | TRBV29-1 | SVVGGSGNTIY
TRBJ1-2 | TRBV4-2 | ASSQKTGSYGYT
TRBJ2-7 | TRBV5-4 | ASSLKGQGGQY
TRBJ2-7 | TRBV6-5 | ASSYSRGRTYEQY